The 31 T cell receptor beta chains below were found in one sample sequenced in a study of shared clonotypes between healthy human individuals. Assay: immunoSEQ multiplex PCR; the TCRdb copy retains only in-frame clones and omits some. Here the sample spans over a million clones, 78% being singletons. Specimen: memory CD4+ T cells from PBMCs. Subset specified: CD45RA-negative fraction. These TCRs come from a man aged 18-30 years in good health. Some clones in this sample may be carry-over from other donors' samples.

CDR3 residues: CASSLALGPEGNEQFF. The CDR3 nucleotides are TGCGCCAGCAGCTTGGCTCTCGGCCCCGAGGGGAATGAGCAGTTCTTC. The rearrangement joins TRBV5-1 to TRBJ2-1; either TRBD1 or TRBD2 may fit D (5 bases each). This CDR3 contains 16 residues. V lost 0 bases to trimming and J lost 7 bases, with 17 bases between them. The germline CDR1 and CDR2 sequences are SGHRS and YFSETQ.

The V call is TRBV5-4, the J call TRBJ1-1, with TRBD1 as a possible D gene (5 bases). The CDR3 is 13 residues long. Trimming left V 4 bases short and J 5 bases short, with 12 bases between. Germline lookup yields CDR1 SGHNT and CDR2 YYREEE (reference sequence). The CDR3 nucleotides are TGTGCCAGCAGCCGGGACGGTGGGACTGAAGCTTTCTTT. Translated, it gives CASSRDGGTEAFF.

The chain employs TRBV7-2 and TRBJ2-6; the D gene is possibly TRBD1 (6 bases). This CDR3 comprises 18 residues. Trimming removed 4 bases at V and 0 bases at J, with 16 bases between. The germline gives CDR1 SGHTA, CDR2 FQGNSA. Written as DNA, the CDR3 is TGTGCCAGCAGCTACGGGCGGCAGGGGCTCTCTGGGGCCAACGTCCTGACTTTC. Translated, it gives CASSYGRQGLSGANVLTF.

The chain carries TRBV5-6 and TRBJ1-3; D gene unclear. CDR1 and CDR2 (germline): SGHDT, YYEEEE. Trimming removed 2 bases at V and 0 bases at J, with 15 bases between. This CDR3 comprises 17 residues. Written as DNA, the CDR3 is TGTGCCAGCAGCTTAAGCTGGGGAGGGCCCTCTGGAAACACCATATATTTT. Its protein product is CASSLSWGGPSGNTIYF. The whole variable domain, filled in from reference TRBV5-6 and TRBJ1-3, reads DAGVTQSPTHLIKTRGQQVTLRCSPKSGHDTVSWYQQALGQGPQFIFQYYEEEERQRGNFPDRFSGHQFPNYSSELNVNALLLGDSALYLCASSLSWGGPSGNTIYFGEGSWLTVV.

The V gene is TRBV7-3, the J gene TRBJ2-1; 10 nucleotides agree with TRBD2. CDR1 is SGHTA, CDR2 FQGTGA, per germline. The CDR3 sequence is 16 residues long. The junction had 4 bases not matched to a gene; V was cut back by 2 bases and J by 3 bases. CDR3 region: CASSLVSGRGYNEQFF. DNA of the CDR3: TGTGCCAGCAGCTTAGTCAGCGGGAGGGGCTACAATGAGCAGTTCTTC.

This chain uses TRBV6-5 with TRBJ2-7, with 7 nucleotides matching TRBD2. V gave up 3 bases and J gave up 0 bases; unmatched junction bases: 5. Germline V lookup: CDR1 MNHEY, CDR2 SVGAGI. The CDR3 covers 15 residues. CDR3 loop: CASSYSSGISYEQYF. In DNA form, the CDR3 reads TGTGCCAGCAGTTATTCGAGCGGGATCTCCTACGAGCAGTACTTC.

This chain uses TRBV11-2 with TRBJ2-2; tentatively, D is TRBD2 (5 bases). Between the trimmed V and J ends, which lost 2 bases and 10 bases, there was a span of 8 bases. The CDR3 length is 12 residues. The germline CDR1 and CDR2 sequences are SGHAT and FQNNGV. The CDR3 spells CASSLSGKELFF. The CDR3 DNA follows: TGTGCCAGCAGCTTATCGGGAAAGGAGCTGTTTTTT.

The rearrangement joins TRBV2 to TRBJ2-3; 14 bases are shared with TRBD2. The germline CDR1 and CDR2 sequences are SNHLY and FYNNEI. This CDR3 has 18 amino acids. V shed 4 bases, J shed 4 bases, and the junction held 10 bases outside the gene matches. The CDR3 spells CASSGGTSGSVSADTQYF. CDR3 nucleotide sequence: TGTGCCAGCAGTGGGGGGACTAGCGGGAGTGTGTCCGCAGATACGCAGTATTTT.

The V call is TRBV10-2, the J call TRBJ2-2; D is unresolved. CDR3 size: 15 residues. Germline values: CDR1 WSHSY, CDR2 SAAADI. V was cut by 6 bases and J by 1 base, with 12 bases left in between. Here the CDR3 DNA reads TGCGCCAGCAGATCCATTTGGCAGAACACCGGGGAGCTGTTTTTT. As protein: CASRSIWQNTGELFF.

This clone was observed a handful of times. This may be a read error: a much more frequent sequence differs by one nucleotide. This sample includes further DNA sequences coding for the same CDR3. The chain links TRBV1 to TRBJ2-1; the table names TRBD2, a call not compared with the DNA. TRBV1 constitutes a pseudogene. The CDR3 has 16 residues. CDR3 region: CTSSQVRLAGVNEQFF. The CDR3 bases are TGCACCAGCAGCCAAGTGCGTCTAGCGGGAGTAAATGAGCAGTTCTTC.

This chain joins TRBV4-1 and TRBJ2-7, with D uncertain. The V end lost 4 bases, the J end lost 4 bases, and 14 bases lay between the germline ends. This CDR3 spans 14 amino acids. Germline V CDR1 and CDR2: MGHRA, YSYEKL. The CDR3 here is CASSRDRLGYEQYF. The CDR3 nucleotides read TGCGCCAGCAGCCGCGACCGACTCGGATACGAGCAGTACTTC.

This clone was observed a few times. The rearrangement joins TRBV27 to TRBJ2-2; TRBD1 is a possible D gene (5 bases). CDR1 and CDR2 (germline): MNHEY, SMNVEV (reference sequence). The length of the CDR3 is 16 residues. Trimming took 2 bases from V and 0 from J, leaving 10 bases between them. This chain's CDR3 is CASSLRQSANTGELFF. For the CDR3, the DNA is TGTGCCAGCAGTTTAAGACAGTCCGCGAACACCGGGGAGCTGTTTTTT.

The table lists this clone with a few counts. The chain links TRBV2 to TRBJ2-6, with D perhaps TRBD1 (5 bases). Germline assignment: CDR1 SNHLY and CDR2 FYNNEI. This CDR3 contains 16 residues. V was pared by 4 bases and J by 1 base, with 11 bases between. The CDR3 DNA reads as TGTGCCAGCAGTGGGACACTCTTTTCTGGGGCCAACGTCCTGACTTTC. Amino acids: CASSGTLFSGANVLTF.

This chain connects TRBV6-1 to TRBJ2-4; D is undetermined. The ends were cut back, 2 bases at V and 1 base at J, with 12 bases in the middle. CDR3 size: 16 residues. Germline assignment: CDR1 MNHNS and CDR2 SASEGT. In nucleotides, the CDR3 is TGTGCCAGCAGTGAAATAGGAGACCGCGCCAAAAACATTCAGTACTTC. Its translation: CASSEIGDRAKNIQYF.

CDR3 DNA sequence: TGTGCCAGCAGACCAGGGGTCAACACTGAAGCTTTCTTT. This codes for CASRPGVNTEAFF. The V gene is TRBV2, the J gene TRBJ1-1; possible D gene TRBD1, 6 bases. The CDR3 loop spans 13 amino acids. V dropped 6 bases and J dropped 2 bases, with 10 bases sitting between them. Germline CDR1 reads SNHLY; CDR2 reads FYNNEI. Based on the CDR3 plus reference TRBV2 and TRBJ1-1, the full variable domain is EPEVTQTPSHQVTQMGQEVILRCVPISNHLYFYWYRQILGQKVEFLVSFYNNEISEKSEIFDDQFSVERPDGSNFTLKIRSTKLEDSAMYFCASRPGVNTEAFFGQGTRLTVV.

V gene TRBV6-1 combines with J gene TRBJ2-6; tentatively, D is TRBD2 (7 bases). The CDR3 runs 20 residues. Germline CDR1 MNHNS, CDR2 SASEGT. Between the trimmed V and J ends, which lost 2 bases and 0 bases, there was a span of 20 bases. CDR3 loop: CASSEFSRGALSSGANVLTF. The CDR3 nucleotides are TGTGCCAGCAGTGAATTTAGTCGGGGGGCTCTTTCCTCTGGGGCCAACGTCCTGACTTTC.

This clone has more than one count but fewer than ten. The rearrangement links TRBV18 to TRBJ2-7; no clear D. CDR1 is KGHSH and CDR2 is LQKENI in the germline V gene. There are 15 residues in the CDR3. V was shortened by 6 bases and J by 0 bases, with 15 bases between the two germline ends. The CDR3 sequence: CASSEEQLSSYEQYF. CDR3 DNA: TGTGCCAGCTCCGAAGAACAGCTGAGCTCCTACGAGCAGTACTTC.

The chain is built from TRBV7-8 and TRBJ2-7, with TRBD2 as a possible D gene (6 bases). V was trimmed by 3 bases and J by 5 bases, leaving 14 bases between them. This CDR3 contains 14 residues. Germline assignment: CDR1 SGHVS and CDR2 FQNEAQ. The CDR3 reads CASSFSGGTHEQYF. The DNA of the CDR3 is TGTGCCAGCAGCTTTTCTGGAGGGACCCACGAGCAGTACTTC.

The chain couples TRBV18 to TRBJ2-7, with 8 bases identical to TRBD2. The V and J ends lost 6 bases and 3 bases, in that order; junction bases with no gene match: 1. The CDR3 is 12 residues long. From germline, CDR1 is KGHSH and CDR2 LQKENI. In DNA, the CDR3 is TGTGCCAGCTCCAGCGGGAGCTACGAGCAGTACTTC. This codes for CASSSGSYEQYF.

The rearrangement joins TRBV9 to TRBJ2-2; D remains unclear. Germline-derived CDR1 and CDR2 are SGDLS and YYNGEE. Trimming removed 3 bases at V and 0 bases at J, with 6 bases between. This CDR3 contains 14 residues. The CDR3: CASSAQTNTGELFF. Here the CDR3 DNA reads TGTGCCAGCAGCGCCCAAACGAACACCGGGGAGCTGTTTTTT. Filled out from reference TRBV9 and TRBJ2-2, the complete variable domain reads DSGVTQTPKHLITATGQRVTLRCSPRSGDLSVYWYQQSLDQGLQFLIQYYNGEERAKGNILERFSAQQFPDLHSELNLSSLELGDSALYFCASSAQTNTGELFFGEGSRLTVL.

The V gene is TRBV25-1, the J gene TRBJ1-1; D call uncertain. Germline V lookup: CDR1 MGHDK, CDR2 SYGVNS. Trimming left V 6 bases short and J 4 bases short, with 9 bases between. This CDR3 region has 12 residues. CDR3: CASRGVGTEAFF. The CDR3, as DNA: TGTGCCAGCAGGGGTGTTGGCACTGAAGCTTTCTTT.

This clone has only a few counts. This chain uses TRBV6-4 with TRBJ1-1; D is unresolved. V shed 3 bases and J shed 1 base, with 9 bases lying between them. This CDR3 is built from 14 residues. Germline CDR1 MRHNA, CDR2 SNTAGT. CDR3: CASSESPRNTEAFF. The CDR3 bases are TGTGCCAGCAGTGAATCCCCGAGGAACACTGAAGCTTTCTTT.

As to this clone: Other nucleotide sequences from this sample produce the same CDR3. The chain uses TRBV18 and TRBJ1-2; no firm D call. V lost 3 bases to trimming and J lost 3 bases, with 8 bases between them. This CDR3 has 13 amino acids. Germline CDR1 KGHSH, CDR2 LQKENI. CDR3 protein: CASSPSRDYGYTF. The CDR3 DNA reads as TGTGCCAGCTCACCCTCCAGAGACTATGGCTACACCTTC. The whole variable domain, remainder taken from reference TRBV18 and TRBJ1-2, is NAGVMQNPRHLVRRRGQEARLRCSPMKGHSHVYWYRQLPEEGLKFMVYLQKENIIDESGMPKERFSAEFPKEGPSILRIQQVVRGDSAAYFCASSPSRDYGYTFGSGTRLTVV.

This clone was seen many times. The chain carries TRBV4-1 and TRBJ2-1; TRBD2 aligns across 9 bases. This CDR3 has 17 residues. Germline V lookup: CDR1 MGHRA, CDR2 YSYEKL. J lost 6 bases, V lost 4 bases, and 13 bases had no gene match. The CDR3 region has the DNA TGCGCCAGCAGCCGATCCGGACTAGCGATCCTGGGCAATGAGCAGTTCTTC. Translated, it gives CASSRSGLAILGNEQFF.

The CDR3 loop is CASTPGLGNTGELFF. CDR3 bases: TGTGCCAGCACCCCGGGACTAGGGAACACCGGGGAGCTGTTTTTT. The V call is TRBV7-9, the J call TRBJ2-2; 8 bases agree with TRBD2. This CDR3 has 15 residues. The V gene end was trimmed by 7 bases and the J gene end by 1 base; junction bases not matched to a gene: 5. Germline V gene sequence: CDR1 SEHNR, CDR2 FQNEAQ (reference sequence).

The rearrangement joins TRBV28 to TRBJ1-2; 10 nucleotides match TRBD1. CDR3 size: 15 residues. Germline-derived CDR1 and CDR2 are MDHEN and SYDVKM. V shed 2 bases and J 4 bases; nucleotides not matched to a gene: 4. The CDR3 loop is CASSLAGTGAYGYTF. The DNA for the CDR3 is TGTGCCAGCAGTTTAGCAGGGACAGGGGCCTATGGCTACACCTTC.

The chain uses TRBV28 and TRBJ2-7; possibly TRBD1 for D (5 bases). The germline V and J ends were trimmed by 3 bases and 3 bases, with 9 bases remaining between them. The CDR3 totals 13 residues. CDR1 is MDHEN, CDR2 SYDVKM, per germline. The CDR3 spells CASSFGQGYEQYF. Written as DNA, the CDR3 is TGTGCCAGCAGTTTCGGGCAGGGCTACGAGCAGTACTTC.

CDR3 DNA: TGTGCCAGCAGTGACCCGGCCCGTCCCCGCGAAGCTTTCTTT. Translating it yields CASSDPARPREAFF. The chain carries TRBV6-4 and TRBJ1-1, with no clear D. The germline V gene has CDR1 MRHNA and CDR2 SNTAGT. V was shortened by 2 bases and J by 8 bases, with 15 bases between the two germline ends. The CDR3 has 14 residues.

This rearrangement joins TRBV29-1 to TRBJ2-1, with TRBD1 identical over 10 bases. Germline CDR1 and CDR2: SQVTM and ANQGSEA. V dropped 0 bases and J dropped 5; count of bases not matched to a gene: 7. The length of the CDR3 is 16 residues. DNA for the CDR3: TGCAGCGTTGAAGATGGAGGGACAGGGGTCCACAATGAGCAGTTCTTC. Translated, it gives CSVEDGGTGVHNEQFF.

This chain links TRBV27 with TRBJ1-1; D gene ambiguous. Germline V gene data show CDR1 as MNHEY and CDR2 as SMNVEV (reference sequence). V was trimmed by 8 bases and J by 1 base, leaving 5 bases between them. The CDR3 contains 11 residues. The CDR3 here is CASARNTEAFF. The CDR3 DNA reads TGTGCCAGCGCAAGGAACACTGAAGCTTTCTTT.

This rearrangement joins TRBV5-6 to TRBJ2-1; 12 positions match TRBD2. Germline values: CDR1 SGHDT, CDR2 YYEEEE. V shed 4 bases and J 9 bases; nucleotides not matched to a gene: 14. The CDR3 contains 17 residues. The chain's CDR3 is CASSPSLLAGGGGEQFF. The CDR3 nucleotides read TGTGCCAGCAGCCCGTCCTTACTAGCGGGAGGTGGCGGTGAGCAGTTCTTC.